The clone carrying this TCR beta chain was observed a few times. The antigen is undetermined. Source study methods: A papillary thyroid cancer distant-metastasis classifier was built from CDR3 differences across clinicopathological groups. MiXCR re-clonotyped the PCR reads for TCRdb. The V and J calls were not made by the authors but by TCRdb's processing. This table holds approximately 40,000 clones, around 43% found once. The data were taken from a study of metastatic and nonmetastatic thyroid tumors. Study overall: The comparison covered peripheral blood and tumor or nodule tissue in malignant and benign thyroid patients.

The V gene end was trimmed by 1 base and the J gene end by 3 bases; junction bases not matched to a gene: 5. The CDR3 length is 14 residues. Germline V gene lookup returns CDR1 DFQATT and CDR2 SNEGSKA (reference sequence). Overall study results and limits: As reported, TCR beta diversity in blood and tumor was significantly higher in malignant thyroid tumors than in benign nodules.

No treatment of any kind had been given to any patient before thyroid surgery. This chain uses TRBV20-1 with TRBJ2-5, with 7 nucleotides matching TRBD1. Input material: tumor tissue. The TCR sequence derives from a male donor with papillary thyroid cancer or a benign thyroid nodule (not recorded which). Some clones in this sample may be carry-over from other donors' samples. CDR3 sequence (DNA): TGCAGTGCTAGAGTCGTCAGGGGGAAAGAGACCCAGTACTTC. This gives the protein CSARVVRGKETQYF.